The sequence of this T cell receptor (beta chain) was determined in a study of blood T cell repertoires in COVID-19 (TCRdb year 2020). Concerning the study at large: Collaborator samples came from the United States, Italy and Spain and covered acute and convalescent phases of COVID-19. The repertoires were released in a freely available public database meant as a resource for research on the immune response to SARS-CoV-2. Subjects who had been exposed to COVID-19, were actively infected with it, or had recovered from it provided the deeply sampled blood TCRbeta repertoires that made up the dataset. The sample metadata nearly always contained a de-identified subject ID, COVID-19 status, age in years and sex. The samples were drawn from the first 160 participants of the ongoing ImmuneRACE study and from more than 1,000 subjects provided by 6 global collaborators. Where available, HLA class I and class II types were taken from metadata supplied by the sample provider and were not determined by assay-based typing. The prospective study material was composed of cDNA or gDNA derived from T cells, B-cell-depleted T cells, or PBMCs. Points the paper makes about the study in general: Clinical and demographic metadata were provided uncurated, with the amount varying by source and participant.

For CDR1 and CDR2, the germline V gene (reference sequence) lists SGHNT and YYREEE. The germline V and J ends show losses of 4 bases and 2 bases respectively, and no gene match explains 8 bases of the junction. The CDR3 contains 16 residues, cysteine and phenylalanine counted. Only the CDR3 portion is preserved as DNA: 48 bases, with reading frame beginning at the first base. TCRbeta CDR3 regions were amplified from genomic DNA using the immunoSEQ Assay, a bias-controlled multiplex PCR. In the source study's methods: Within the assay, amplification of reference gene primers was used to estimate how many nucleated cells each sample contained. To quantify the absolute abundance of each unique TCRbeta CDR3 rearrangement, sequence reads were collapsed and filtered. For each sample, productive Simpson clonality was calculated as the square root of Simpson's diversity index across productive rearrangements. Held by TCRdb, this immuneACCESS table contains in-frame sequences only and omits some clones. Under half of the omission traces to an unresolved V gene where checked; the cause of the rest is unknown. The V and J calls and clone size come from that table; D and trimming were worked out from the DNA. This sample is represented by 100,000 to 150,000 clones; around 84% of them were singletons. Clones ranked in the top ten supply roughly 17% of the sample.

The collaborating institutions used their own protocols to collect whole blood in K2EDTA tubes. Collaborator samples were shipped for TCRbeta analysis as frozen whole blood, isolated PBMCs, or DNA extracted from either sample type. As regards this clone: Its target antigen remains unknown. No quality values exist for individual bases; no much larger clone is one base distant.

The chain joins TRBV5-4 to TRBJ2-3, and 9 junctional nucleotides match TRBD2. This sequence was found in an elderly woman with acute or convalescent COVID-19. The sample was peripheral blood. Here the CDR3 is given as CASSEGLAGLTDTQYF. The nucleotide sequence reads as follows: TGTGCCAGCAGCGAGGGGCTAGCGGGGCTCACAGATACGCAGTATTTT.